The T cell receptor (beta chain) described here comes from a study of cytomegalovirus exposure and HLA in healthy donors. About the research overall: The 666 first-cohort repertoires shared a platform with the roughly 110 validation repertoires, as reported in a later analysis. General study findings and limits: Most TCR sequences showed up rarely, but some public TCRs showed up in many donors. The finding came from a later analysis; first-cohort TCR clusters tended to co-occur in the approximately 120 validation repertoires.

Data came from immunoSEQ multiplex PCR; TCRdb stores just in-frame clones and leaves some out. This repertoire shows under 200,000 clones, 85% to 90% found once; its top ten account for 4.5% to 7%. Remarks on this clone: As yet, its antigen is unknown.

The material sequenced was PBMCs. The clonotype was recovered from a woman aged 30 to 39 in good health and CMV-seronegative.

CDR3 loop: CASSSLAGENYEQYF. The CDR3 DNA follows: TGTGCCAGCAGCTCACTAGCGGGGGAGAATTACGAGCAGTACTTC. The rearrangement uses TRBV7-9 and TRBJ2-7; the match to TRBD2 covers 11 bases. Germline values: CDR1 SEHNR, CDR2 FQNEAQ (reference sequence). This CDR3 is 15 amino acids long. V was pared by 4 bases and J by 4 bases, with 6 bases of the junction left unmatched.